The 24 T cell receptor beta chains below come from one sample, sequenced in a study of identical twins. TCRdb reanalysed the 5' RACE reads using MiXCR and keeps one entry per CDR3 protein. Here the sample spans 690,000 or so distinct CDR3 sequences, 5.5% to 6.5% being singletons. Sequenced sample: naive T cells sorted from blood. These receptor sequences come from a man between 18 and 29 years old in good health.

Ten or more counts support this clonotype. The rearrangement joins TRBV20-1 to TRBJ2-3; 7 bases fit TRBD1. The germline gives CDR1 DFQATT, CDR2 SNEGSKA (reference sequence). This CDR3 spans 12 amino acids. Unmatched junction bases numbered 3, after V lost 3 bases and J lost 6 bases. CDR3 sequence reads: CSARQGVDTQYF. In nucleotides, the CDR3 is TGCAGTGCTAGGCAGGGGGTTGATACGCAGTATTTT.

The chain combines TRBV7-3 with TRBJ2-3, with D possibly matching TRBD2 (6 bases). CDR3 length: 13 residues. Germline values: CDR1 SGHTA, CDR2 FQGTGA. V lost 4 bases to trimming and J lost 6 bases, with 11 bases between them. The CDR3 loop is CASSSRAGDTQYF. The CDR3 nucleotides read TGTGCCAGCAGCTCCCGGGCGGGGGATACGCAGTATTTT.

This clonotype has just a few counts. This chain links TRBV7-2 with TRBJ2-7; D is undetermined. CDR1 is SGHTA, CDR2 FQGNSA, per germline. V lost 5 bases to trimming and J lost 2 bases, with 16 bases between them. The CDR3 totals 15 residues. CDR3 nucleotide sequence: TGTGCCAGCAGCCCGGGCTACACAATCGCCTACGAGCAGTACTTC. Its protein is CASSPGYTIAYEQYF.

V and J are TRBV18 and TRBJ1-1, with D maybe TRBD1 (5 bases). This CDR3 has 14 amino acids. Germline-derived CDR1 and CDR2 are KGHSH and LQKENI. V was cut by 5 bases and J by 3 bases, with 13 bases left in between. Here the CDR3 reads CASSSGALYTEAFF. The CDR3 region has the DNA TGTGCCAGCTCAAGCGGGGCTCTATACACTGAAGCTTTCTTT.

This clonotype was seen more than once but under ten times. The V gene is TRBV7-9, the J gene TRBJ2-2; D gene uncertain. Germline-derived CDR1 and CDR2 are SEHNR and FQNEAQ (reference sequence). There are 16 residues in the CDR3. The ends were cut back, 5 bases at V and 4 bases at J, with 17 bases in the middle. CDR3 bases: TGTGCCAGCAGCCCAACACAGACCCTGGGCACCGGGGAGCTGTTTTTT. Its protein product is CASSPTQTLGTGELFF.

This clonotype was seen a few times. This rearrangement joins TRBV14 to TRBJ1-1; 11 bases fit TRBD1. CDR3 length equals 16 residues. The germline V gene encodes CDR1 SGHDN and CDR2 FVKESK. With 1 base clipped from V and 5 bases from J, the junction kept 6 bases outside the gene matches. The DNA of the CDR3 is TGTGCCAGCAGCCAAGGCCCGGGACAGGGGGTGACTGAAGCTTTCTTT. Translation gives CASSQGPGQGVTEAFF.

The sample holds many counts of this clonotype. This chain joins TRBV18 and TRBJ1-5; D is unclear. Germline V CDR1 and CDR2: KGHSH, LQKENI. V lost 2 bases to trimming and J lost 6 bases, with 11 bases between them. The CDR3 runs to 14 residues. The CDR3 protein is CASSPNQGSQPQHF. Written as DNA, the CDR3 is TGTGCCAGCTCACCAAACCAAGGGAGTCAGCCCCAGCATTTT.

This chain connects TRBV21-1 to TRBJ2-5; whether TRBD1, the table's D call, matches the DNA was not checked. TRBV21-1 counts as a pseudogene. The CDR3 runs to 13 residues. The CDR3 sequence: CAKRRGGRETQYF. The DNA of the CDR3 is TGTGCCAAGAGGAGGGGGGGTCGGGAGACCCAGTACTTC.

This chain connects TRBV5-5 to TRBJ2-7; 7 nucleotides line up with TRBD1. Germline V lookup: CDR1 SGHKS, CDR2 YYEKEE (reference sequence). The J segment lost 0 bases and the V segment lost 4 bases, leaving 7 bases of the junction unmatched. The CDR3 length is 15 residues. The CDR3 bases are TGTGCCAGCAGCGCCGCCGGGACAGCCTCCTACGAGCAGTACTTC. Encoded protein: CASSAAGTASYEQYF.

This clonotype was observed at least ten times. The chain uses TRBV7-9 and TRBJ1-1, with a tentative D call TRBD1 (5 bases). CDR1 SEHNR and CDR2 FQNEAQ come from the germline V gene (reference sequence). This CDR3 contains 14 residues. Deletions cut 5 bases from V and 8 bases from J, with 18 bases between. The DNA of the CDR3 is TGTGCCAGCAGCATTACTCCAGGGTTGGCGGAAGCTTTCTTT. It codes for CASSITPGLAEAFF.

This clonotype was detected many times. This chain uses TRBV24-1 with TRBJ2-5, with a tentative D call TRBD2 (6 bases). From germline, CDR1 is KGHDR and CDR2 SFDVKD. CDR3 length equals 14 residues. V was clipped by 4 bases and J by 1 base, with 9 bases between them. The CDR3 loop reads CATSERGIQETQYF. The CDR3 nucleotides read TGTGCCACCAGTGAGCGGGGAATCCAAGAGACCCAGTACTTC.

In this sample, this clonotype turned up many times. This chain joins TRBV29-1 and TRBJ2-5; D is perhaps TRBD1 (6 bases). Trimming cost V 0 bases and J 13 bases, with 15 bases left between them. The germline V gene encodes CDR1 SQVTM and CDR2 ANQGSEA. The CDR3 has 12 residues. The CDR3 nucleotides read TGCAGCGTTGAAGACACCGGGACAAGATTGTACTTC. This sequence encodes CSVEDTGTRLYF.

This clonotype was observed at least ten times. This CDR3 reads CASSYSRGSRAGAFF. The CDR3 DNA sequence: TGTGCCAGCAGTTACAGCAGGGGGTCGAGGGCTGGGGCTTTCTTT. The chain carries TRBV6-5 and TRBJ1-1, with 7 nucleotides matching TRBD1. CDR1 and CDR2 from the germline V gene are MNHEY and SVGAGI. This CDR3 region has 15 residues. Unmatched junction bases numbered 14, after V lost 2 bases and J lost 11 bases.

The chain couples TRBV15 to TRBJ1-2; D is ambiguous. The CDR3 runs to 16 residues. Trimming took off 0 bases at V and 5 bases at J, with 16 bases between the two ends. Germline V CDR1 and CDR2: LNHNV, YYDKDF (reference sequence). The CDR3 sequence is CATSRDRLPGGYGYTF. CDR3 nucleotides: TGTGCCACCAGCAGAGACAGGCTACCCGGTGGGTATGGCTACACCTTC.

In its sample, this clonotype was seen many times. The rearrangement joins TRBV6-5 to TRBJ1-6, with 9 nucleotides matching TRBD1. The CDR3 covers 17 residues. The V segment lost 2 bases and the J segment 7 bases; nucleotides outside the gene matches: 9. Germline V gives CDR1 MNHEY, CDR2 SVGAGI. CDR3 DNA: TGTGCCAGCAGTTACCTAGAGCCAGGGACAGGGAATTCACCCCTCCACTTT. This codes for CASSYLEPGTGNSPLHF.

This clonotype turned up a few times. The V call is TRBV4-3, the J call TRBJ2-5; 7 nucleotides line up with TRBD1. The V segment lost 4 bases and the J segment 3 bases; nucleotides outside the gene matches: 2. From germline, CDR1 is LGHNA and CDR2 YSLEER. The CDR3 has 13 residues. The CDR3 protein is CASSPTGKETQYF. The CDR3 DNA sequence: TGCGCCAGCAGCCCGACAGGGAAAGAGACCCAGTACTTC.

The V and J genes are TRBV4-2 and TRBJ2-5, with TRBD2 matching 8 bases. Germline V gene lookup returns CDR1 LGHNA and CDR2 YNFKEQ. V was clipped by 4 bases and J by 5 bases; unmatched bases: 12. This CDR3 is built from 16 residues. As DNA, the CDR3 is TGTGCCAGCAGCCCCCTGGGGCGGGAGGTCGGGGAGACCCAGTACTTC. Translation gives CASSPLGREVGETQYF.

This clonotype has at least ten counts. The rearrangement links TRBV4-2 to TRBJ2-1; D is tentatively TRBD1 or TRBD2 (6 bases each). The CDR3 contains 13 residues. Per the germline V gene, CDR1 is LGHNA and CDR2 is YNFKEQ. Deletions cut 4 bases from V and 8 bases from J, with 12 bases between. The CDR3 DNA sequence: TGTGCCAGCAGCCGAAAGGAGGGGGATGAGCAGTTCTTC. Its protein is CASSRKEGDEQFF.

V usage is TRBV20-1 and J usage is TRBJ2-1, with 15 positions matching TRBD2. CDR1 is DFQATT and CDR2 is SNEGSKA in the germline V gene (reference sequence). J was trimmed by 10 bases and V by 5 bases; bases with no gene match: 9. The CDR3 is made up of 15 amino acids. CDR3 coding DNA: TGCAGTGCTCTCGGGACTAGCGGGAGGTCGGACGAGCAGTTCTTC. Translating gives CSALGTSGRSDEQFF.

CDR3 coding DNA: TGTGCCACCAGTGGGACTGGAGAGACCCAGTACTTC. Amino acid sequence: CATSGTGETQYF. This rearrangement joins TRBV24-1 to TRBJ2-5; maybe TRBD2 (5 bases). The V end was cut by 5 bases, the J end by 4 bases, with 7 bases between. The CDR3 covers 12 residues. Germline-derived CDR1 and CDR2 are KGHDR and SFDVKD.

The CDR3 region is CASRAGGSGNQPQHF. Here the CDR3 DNA reads TGTGCCAGCAGGGCAGGGGGTTCCGGGAATCAGCCCCAGCATTTT. V gene TRBV6-1 combines with J gene TRBJ1-5; 7 bases align to TRBD1. Germline V lookup: CDR1 MNHNS, CDR2 SASEGT. V trimming: 6 bases; J trimming: 4 bases; junction bases outside the gene matches: 9. CDR3 length equals 15 residues.

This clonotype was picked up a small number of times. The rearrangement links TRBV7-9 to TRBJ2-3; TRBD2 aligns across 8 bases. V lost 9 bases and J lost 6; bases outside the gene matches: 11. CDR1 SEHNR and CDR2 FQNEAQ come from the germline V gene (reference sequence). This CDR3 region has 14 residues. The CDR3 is CARGDVAGPDTQYF. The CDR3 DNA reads TGTGCCAGGGGGGATGTAGCGGGACCTGATACGCAGTATTTT.

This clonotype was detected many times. The CDR3 is CASSSIGTSSPYNEQFF. The DNA of the CDR3 is TGTGCCAGCAGCTCTATAGGGACTAGCTCCCCCTACAATGAGCAGTTCTTC. This sequence joins TRBV7-2 and TRBJ2-1, with TRBD2 matching 9 bases. Trimming removed 4 bases from V and 2 bases from J; junction bases left unmatched: 9. Germline V gene data show CDR1 as SGHTA and CDR2 as FQGNSA. The CDR3 spans 17 residues.

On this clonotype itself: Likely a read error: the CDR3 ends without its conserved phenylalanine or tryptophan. CDR3 nucleotides: TGTGCCAGCAGGGTAGGGACAGGGTTCTACGAGCAGTACTAC. It specifies CASRVGTGFYEQYY. The rearrangement links TRBV2 to TRBJ2-7, with 9 bases that match TRBD1. V dropped 6 bases and J dropped 3; count of bases not matched to a gene: 6. Germline loops: CDR1 SNHLY, CDR2 FYNNEI. The CDR3 length is 14 residues.